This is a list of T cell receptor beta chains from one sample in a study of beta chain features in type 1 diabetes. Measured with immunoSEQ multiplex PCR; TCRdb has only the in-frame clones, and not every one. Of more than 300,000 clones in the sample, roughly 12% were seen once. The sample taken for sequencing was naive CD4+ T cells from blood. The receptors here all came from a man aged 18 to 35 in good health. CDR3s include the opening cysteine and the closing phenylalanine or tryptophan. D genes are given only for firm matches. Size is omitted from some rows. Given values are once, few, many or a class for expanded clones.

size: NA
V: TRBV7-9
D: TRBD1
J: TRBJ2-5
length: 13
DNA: TGTGCCAGCAGCTTGGACAGGGTGGAGACCCAGTACTTC
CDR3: CASSLDRVETQYF

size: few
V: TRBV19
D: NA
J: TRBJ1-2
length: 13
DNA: TGTGCCAGTAGACTCACAGATCTCTATGGCTACACCTTC
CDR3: CASRLTDLYGYTF

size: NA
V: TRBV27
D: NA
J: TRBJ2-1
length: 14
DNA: TGTGCCAGCAGTACCAGGGTTTCCTACAATGAGCAGTTCTTC
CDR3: CASSTRVSYNEQFF

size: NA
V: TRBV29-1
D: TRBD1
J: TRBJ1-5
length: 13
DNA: TGCAGCGCCGGACAGGGGGACGATCAGCCCCAGCATTTT
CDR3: CSAGQGDDQPQHF

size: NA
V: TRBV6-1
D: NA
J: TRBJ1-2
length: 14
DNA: TGTGCCAGCAGTCCAGATCAGTCGAACTATGGCTACACCTTC
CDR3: CASSPDQSNYGYTF

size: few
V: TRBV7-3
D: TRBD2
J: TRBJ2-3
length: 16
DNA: TGTGCCAGCAGCCCTATAGCGGGTTGGGGCACAGATACGCAGTATTTT
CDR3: CASSPIAGWGTDTQYF

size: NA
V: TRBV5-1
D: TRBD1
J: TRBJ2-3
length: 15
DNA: TGCGCCAGCAGCACTCCGGGACAGACCACAGATACGCAGTATTTT
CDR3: CASSTPGQTTDTQYF

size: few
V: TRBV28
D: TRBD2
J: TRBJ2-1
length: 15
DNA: TGTGCCAGCAGTTTAGGCGGGGGGACCTACAATGAGCAGTTCTTC
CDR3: CASSLGGGTYNEQFF

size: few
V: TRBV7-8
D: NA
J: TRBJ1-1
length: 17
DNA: TGTGCCAGCAGCTTAGCGAGGGTCGGACTCCGTAACACTGAAGCTTTCTTT
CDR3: CASSLARVGLRNTEAFF

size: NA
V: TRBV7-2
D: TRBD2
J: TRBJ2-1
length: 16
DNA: TGTGCCAGCAGCTTAGCGCCTAGCGGGGTATACAATGAGCAGTTCTTC
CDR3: CASSLAPSGVYNEQFF

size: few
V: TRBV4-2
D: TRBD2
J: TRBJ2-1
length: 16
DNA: TGTGCCAGCAGCCTGACTAGCGGGGATGCCTACAATGAGCAGTTCTTC
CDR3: CASSLTSGDAYNEQFF

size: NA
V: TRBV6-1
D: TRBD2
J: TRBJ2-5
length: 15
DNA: TGTGCCATCAGAGCGGGACTAGCGGACCAAGAGACCCAGTACTTC
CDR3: CAIRAGLADQETQYF

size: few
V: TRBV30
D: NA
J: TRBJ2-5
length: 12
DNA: TGTGCCTGGAGTGTCCAGGAGGGGACCCAGTACTTC
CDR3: CAWSVQEGTQYF

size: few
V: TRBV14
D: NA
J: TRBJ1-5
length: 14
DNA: TGTGCCAGCAGCCAGGGGAGGGGCAATCAGCCCCAGCATTTT
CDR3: CASSQGRGNQPQHF

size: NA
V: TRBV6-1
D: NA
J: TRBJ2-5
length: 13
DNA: TGTGCCAGCAGTGGGAGACAGGAGGAGACCCAGTACTTC
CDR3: CASSGRQEETQYF

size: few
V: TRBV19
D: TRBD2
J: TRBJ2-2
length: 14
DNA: TGTGCCAGTACCAAGACTAGCTCCACCGGGGAGCTGTTTTTT
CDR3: CASTKTSSTGELFF

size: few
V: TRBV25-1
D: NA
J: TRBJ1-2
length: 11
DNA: TGTGCCAGCAGGAGAAACTGGGGCTACACCTTC
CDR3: CASRRNWGYTF

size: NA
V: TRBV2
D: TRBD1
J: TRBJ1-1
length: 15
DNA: TGTGCCAGCAGTTCCGGGACAGGGCGTCCCACTGAAGCTTTCTTT
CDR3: CASSSGTGRPTEAFF

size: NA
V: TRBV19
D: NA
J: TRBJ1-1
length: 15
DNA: TGTGCCAGTCAAAACCTGGGCAGGGGGAACACTGAAGCTTTCTTT
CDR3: CASQNLGRGNTEAFF

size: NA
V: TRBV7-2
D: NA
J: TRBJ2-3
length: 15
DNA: TGTGCCAGCAGCTTCGGCGGGGAGAGCACAGATACGCAGTATTTT
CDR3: CASSFGGESTDTQYF

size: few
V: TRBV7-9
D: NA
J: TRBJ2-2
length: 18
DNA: TGTGCCAGCAGCTTACTTTATTGGCGCGGGACCAACACCGGGGAGCTGTTTTTT
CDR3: CASSLLYWRGTNTGELFF

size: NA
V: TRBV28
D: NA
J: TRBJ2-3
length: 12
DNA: TGTGCCAGCAGGGACTTCCGCGGTACGCAGTATTTT
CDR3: CASRDFRGTQYF

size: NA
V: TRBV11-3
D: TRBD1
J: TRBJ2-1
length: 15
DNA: TGTGCCAGCTCTCGGGCCGGGACAGGGAGTAATGAGCAGTTCTTC
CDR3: CASSRAGTGSNEQFF

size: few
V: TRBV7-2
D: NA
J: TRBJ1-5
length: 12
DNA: TGTGCCAGCAGCCCCCCCGGTCAGCCCCAGCATTTT
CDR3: CASSPPGQPQHF

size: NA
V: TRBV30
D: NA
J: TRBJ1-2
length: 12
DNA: TGTGCCTGCCAAACAGGGAACTATGGCTACACCTTC
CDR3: CACQTGNYGYTF

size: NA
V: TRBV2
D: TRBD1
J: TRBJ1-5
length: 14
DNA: TGTGCCAGTACAGGGGGCGGTCGAAATCAGCCCCAGCATTTT
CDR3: CASTGGGRNQPQHF

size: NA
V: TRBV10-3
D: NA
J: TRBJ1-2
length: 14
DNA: TGTGCCATCAGTCCCCGCAGATCGCCCGATGGCTACACCTTC
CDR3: CAISPRRSPDGYTF

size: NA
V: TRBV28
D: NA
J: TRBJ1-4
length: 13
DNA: TGTGCCAGCAGTTTGGAGGCCGATGAAAAACTGTTTTTT
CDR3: CASSLEADEKLFF

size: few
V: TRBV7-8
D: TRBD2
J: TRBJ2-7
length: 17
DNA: TGTGCCAGCAGCCCTCAGCGGGGGGCCCCTCAAAGTTACGAGCAGTACTTC
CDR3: CASSPQRGAPQSYEQYF

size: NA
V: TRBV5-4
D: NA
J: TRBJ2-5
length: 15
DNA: TGTGCCAGCAGCCTGGACACCCAGATTAAAGAGACCCAGTACTTC
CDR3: CASSLDTQIKETQYF

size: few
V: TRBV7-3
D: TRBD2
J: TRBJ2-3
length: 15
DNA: TGTGCCAGCAGCCCCCAGCGGGGGACTACAGATACGCAGTATTTT
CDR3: CASSPQRGTTDTQYF

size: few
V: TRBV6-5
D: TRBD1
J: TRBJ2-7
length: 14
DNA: TGTGCCAGCAGTTACTCAGAGGGGGCGTTTGTCCGCGACTTC
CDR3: CASSYSEGAFVRDF

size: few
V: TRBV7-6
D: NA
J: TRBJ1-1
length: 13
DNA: TGTGCCAGCAGCTCCTACAGGGCTACTGAAGCTTTCTTT
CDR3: CASSSYRATEAFF

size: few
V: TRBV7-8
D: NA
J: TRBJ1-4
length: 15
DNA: TGTGCCAGCAGCCTCTACAGGGTTTCCATTGAAAAACTGTTTTTT
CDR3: CASSLYRVSIEKLFF

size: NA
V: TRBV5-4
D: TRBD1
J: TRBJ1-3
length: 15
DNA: TGTGCCAGCAGCCTAGGACAGGGGGCGAGGAACACCATATATTTT
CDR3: CASSLGQGARNTIYF

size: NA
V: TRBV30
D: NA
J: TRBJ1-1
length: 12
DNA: TGTGCCTGGAGTCCCCGAGCTCCACAAGCTTTCTTT
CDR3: CAWSPRAPQAFF

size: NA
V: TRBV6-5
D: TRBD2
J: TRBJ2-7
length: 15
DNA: TGTGCCAGCAGGTCCGGGACTAGCGGGACCTACGAGCAGTACTTC
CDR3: CASRSGTSGTYEQYF

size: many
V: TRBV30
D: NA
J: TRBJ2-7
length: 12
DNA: TGTGCCTGGAGTACTCTAAGCTACGAGCAGTACTTC
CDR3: CAWSTLSYEQYF

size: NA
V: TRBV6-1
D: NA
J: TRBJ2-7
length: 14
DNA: TGTGCCAGCAGTGAAACAGGGACGGGCTACGAGCAGTACTTC
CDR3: CASSETGTGYEQYF

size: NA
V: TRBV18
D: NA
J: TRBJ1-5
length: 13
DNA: TGTGCCAGCTCACCTGACGTGAGGGAGGGCAAGCATTTT
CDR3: CASSPDVREGKHF

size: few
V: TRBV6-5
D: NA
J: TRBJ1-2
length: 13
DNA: TGTGCCAGCAGCCGTACAGGGAACTATGGCTACACCTTC
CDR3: CASSRTGNYGYTF

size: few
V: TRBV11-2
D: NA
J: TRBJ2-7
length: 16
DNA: TGTGCCAGCAGCCTCGGCGGGACGGACCTATACTACGAGCAGTACTTC
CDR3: CASSLGGTDLYYEQYF

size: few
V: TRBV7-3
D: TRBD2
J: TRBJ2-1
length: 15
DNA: TGTGCCAGCAGCCCTAGCGGCACTGTGTACAATGAGCAGTTCTTC
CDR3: CASSPSGTVYNEQFF

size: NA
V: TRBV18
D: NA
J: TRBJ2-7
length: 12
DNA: TGTGCCAGCTCCGGGACATCCTACGAGCAGTACTTC
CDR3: CASSGTSYEQYF

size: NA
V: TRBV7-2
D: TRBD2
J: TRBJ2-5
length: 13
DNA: TGTGCCAGCAACCGGGAGCGGGGAGAGACCCAGTACTTC
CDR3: CASNRERGETQYF

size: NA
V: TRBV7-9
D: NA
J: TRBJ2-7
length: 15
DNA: TGTGCCAGCAGCCGGGACTCCCCCAGGGAGAGCGAGCAGTACTTC
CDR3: CASSRDSPRESEQYF